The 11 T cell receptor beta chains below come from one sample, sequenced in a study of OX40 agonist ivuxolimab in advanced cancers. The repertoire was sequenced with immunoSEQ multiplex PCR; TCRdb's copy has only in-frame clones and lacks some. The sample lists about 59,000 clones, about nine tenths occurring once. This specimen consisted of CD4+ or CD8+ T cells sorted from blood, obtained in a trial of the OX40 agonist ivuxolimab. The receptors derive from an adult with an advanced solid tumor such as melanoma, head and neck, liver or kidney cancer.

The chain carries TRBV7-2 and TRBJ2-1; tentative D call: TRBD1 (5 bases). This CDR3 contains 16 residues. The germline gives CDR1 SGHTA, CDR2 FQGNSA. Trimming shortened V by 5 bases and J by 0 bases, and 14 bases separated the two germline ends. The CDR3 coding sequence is TGTGCCAGCAGCCCCCGTCAGGGTAGCTCCTACAATGAGCAGTTCTTC. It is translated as CASSPRQGSSYNEQFF.

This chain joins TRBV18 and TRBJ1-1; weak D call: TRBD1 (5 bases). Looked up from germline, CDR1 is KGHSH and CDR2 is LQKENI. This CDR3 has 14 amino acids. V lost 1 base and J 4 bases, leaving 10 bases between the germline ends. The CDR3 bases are TGTGCCAGCTCACCACGGGACGTCGGCACTGAAGCTTTCTTT. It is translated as CASSPRDVGTEAFF.

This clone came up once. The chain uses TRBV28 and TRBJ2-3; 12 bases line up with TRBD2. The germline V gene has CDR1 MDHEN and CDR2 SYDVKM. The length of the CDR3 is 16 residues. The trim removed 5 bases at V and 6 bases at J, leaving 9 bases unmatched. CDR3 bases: TGTGCCAGCAGTGAGACTAGCGGGAGAAAAAGCGATACGCAGTATTTT. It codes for CASSETSGRKSDTQYF.

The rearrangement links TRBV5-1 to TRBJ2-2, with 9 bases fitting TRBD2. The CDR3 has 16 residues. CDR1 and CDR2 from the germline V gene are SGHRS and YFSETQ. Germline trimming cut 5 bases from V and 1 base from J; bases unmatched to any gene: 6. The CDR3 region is CASSGRLAENTGELFF. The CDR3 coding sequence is TGCGCCAGCAGTGGTAGACTAGCGGAGAACACCGGGGAGCTGTTTTTT.

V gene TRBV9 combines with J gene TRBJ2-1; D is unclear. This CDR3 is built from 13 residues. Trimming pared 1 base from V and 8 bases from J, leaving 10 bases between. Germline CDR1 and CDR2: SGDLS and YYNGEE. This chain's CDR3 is CASSVRGSDEQFF. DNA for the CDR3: TGTGCCAGCAGCGTACGAGGCAGCGATGAGCAGTTCTTC.

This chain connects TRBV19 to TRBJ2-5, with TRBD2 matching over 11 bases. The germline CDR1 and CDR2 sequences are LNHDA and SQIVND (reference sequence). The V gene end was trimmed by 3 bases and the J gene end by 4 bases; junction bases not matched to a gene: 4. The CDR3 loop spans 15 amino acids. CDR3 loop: CASSIALAGGETQYF. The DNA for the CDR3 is TGTGCCAGTAGTATTGCTCTAGCGGGAGGAGAGACCCAGTACTTC.

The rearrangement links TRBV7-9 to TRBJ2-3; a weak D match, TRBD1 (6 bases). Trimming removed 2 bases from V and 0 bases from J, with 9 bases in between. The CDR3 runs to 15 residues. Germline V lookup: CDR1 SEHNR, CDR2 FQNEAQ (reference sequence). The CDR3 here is CASSLSQGSTDTQYF. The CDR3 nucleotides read TGTGCCAGCAGCTTATCTCAGGGGAGCACAGATACGCAGTATTTT.

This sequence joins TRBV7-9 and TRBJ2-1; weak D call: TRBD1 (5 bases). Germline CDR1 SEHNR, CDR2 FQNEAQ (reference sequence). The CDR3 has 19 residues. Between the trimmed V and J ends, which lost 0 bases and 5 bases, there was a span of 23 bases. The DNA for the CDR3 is TGTGCCAGCAGCTTAGCGGGGTGGAAGGGGCCTGCAAGGAACAATGAGCAGTTCTTC. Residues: CASSLAGWKGPARNNEQFF.

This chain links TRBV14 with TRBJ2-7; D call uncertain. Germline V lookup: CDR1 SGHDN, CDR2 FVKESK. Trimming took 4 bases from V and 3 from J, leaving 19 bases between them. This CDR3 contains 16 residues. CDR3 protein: CASSPPLGLGYYEQYF. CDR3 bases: TGTGCCAGCAGCCCCCCACTCGGGCTGGGGTACTACGAGCAGTACTTC.

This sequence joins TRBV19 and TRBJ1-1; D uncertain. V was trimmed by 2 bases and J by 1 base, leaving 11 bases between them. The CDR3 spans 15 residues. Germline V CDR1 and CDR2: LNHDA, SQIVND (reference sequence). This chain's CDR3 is CASSIRLATNTEAFF. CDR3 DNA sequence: TGTGCCAGTAGTATAAGGCTGGCGACGAACACTGAAGCTTTCTTT. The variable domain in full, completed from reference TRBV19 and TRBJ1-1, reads DGGITQSPKYLFRKEGQNVTLSCEQNLNHDAMYWYRQDPGQGLRLIYYSQIVNDFQKGDIAEGYSVSREKKESFPLTVTSAQKNPTAFYLCASSIRLATNTEAFFGQGTRLTVV.

CDR3 nucleotide sequence: TGTGCCAGCAGCCATCACAGCCAAACCTCTGGGGCCAACGTCCTGACTTTC. Translation gives CASSHHSQTSGANVLTF. This rearrangement joins TRBV4-2 to TRBJ2-6; unclear D gene. The CDR3 runs 17 residues. V was clipped by 3 bases and J by 0 bases, with 12 bases between them. Germline V gene lookup returns CDR1 LGHNA and CDR2 YNFKEQ.